The sequence of this T cell receptor beta chain was determined in a study of cytomegalovirus exposure and HLA in healthy donors. The study, taken as a whole, reports: The likely origin of a cluster of highly shared sequence variants was a sequencing artifact. Specificity of three CMV-associated chains for CMV antigens was verified in vitro.

For this clone: Its specificity is unknown.

The CDR3 runs to 12 residues. Germline V lookup: CDR1 SEHNR, CDR2 FQNEAQ (reference sequence). With 4 bases removed from V and 9 bases from J, the gap between germline ends came to 10 bases. Amplification used 60 Vbeta primers and 13 Jbeta primers. The assay was immunoSEQ multiplex PCR, and TCRdb's table has in-frame clones only and misses some. The data contain around 160,000 clones, about two thirds of them seen just once; the ten biggest clones take up roughly 4.4%. Input material: PBMCs. The rearrangement uses TRBV7-9 and TRBJ2-1; no reliable D call. This sequence originates from a woman younger than 35 in good health and CMV-seropositive. In nucleotides, the CDR3 is TGTGCCAGCAGCTACCTAGTGACTGAGCAGTTCTTC. This encodes CASSYLVTEQFF.